Below are 5 T cell receptor beta chains sequenced from a single sample in a study of blood T cell repertoires in COVID-19. Only in-frame clones appear in the TCRdb table, and some are missing; sequencing was by immunoSEQ multiplex PCR. The repertoire holds 60,000 to 70,000 clones, with about four fifths as singletons. Sample: peripheral blood. These receptors all come from a man between 45 and 60 years old with active COVID-19.

V gene TRBV15 combines with J gene TRBJ2-7; D not resolved. Trimming removed 1 base from V and 3 bases from J, with 16 bases in between. There are 16 residues in the CDR3. Per the germline V gene, CDR1 is LNHNV and CDR2 is YYDKDF (reference sequence). The CDR3 DNA sequence: TGTGCCACCAGCAGAGTAAATCGCGGAGCCGACTACGAGCAGTACTTC. Translated, it gives CATSRVNRGADYEQYF.

The rearrangement uses TRBV7-9 and TRBJ2-6; 10 bases line up with TRBD1. This CDR3 has 17 amino acids. After removal of 0 bases from V and 1 base from J, the junction contained 0 bases not matched to a gene. Germline V CDR1 and CDR2: SEHNR, FQNEAQ (reference sequence). In DNA, the CDR3 is TGTGCCAGCAGCTTAGCGGGACAGGGGTCTGGGGCCAACGTCCTGACTTTC. Protein: CASSLAGQGSGANVLTF.

The chain joins TRBV30 to TRBJ1-6, with 10 bases that match TRBD1. V dropped 4 bases and J dropped 2; count of bases not matched to a gene: 5. Germline assignment: CDR1 GTSNPN and CDR2 SVGIG (reference sequence). The CDR3 sequence is 16 residues long. CDR3 DNA sequence: TGTGCCTGGACCGGAGGACAGGGGGCCTATAATTCACCCCTCCACTTT. This codes for CAWTGGQGAYNSPLHF.

The rearrangement joins TRBV12-3 or TRBV12-4 to TRBJ1-1; 7 nucleotides match TRBD1. The CDR3 has 11 amino acids. J was trimmed by 10 bases and V by 5 bases; bases with no gene match: 4. The CDR3 spells CASSPGQVAFF. The CDR3 DNA is TGTGCCAGCAGTCCAGGACAGGTAGCTTTCTTT.

The rearrangement links TRBV6-5 to TRBJ2-1, with 7 bases matching TRBD1. The length of the CDR3 is 13 residues. Germline V gene sequence: CDR1 MNHEY, CDR2 SVGAGI. V was clipped by 4 bases and J by 6 bases; unmatched bases: 3. As DNA, the CDR3 is TGTGCCAGCAGTTCGACAGGGTTCAATGAGCAGTTCTTC. It yields the protein CASSSTGFNEQFF.